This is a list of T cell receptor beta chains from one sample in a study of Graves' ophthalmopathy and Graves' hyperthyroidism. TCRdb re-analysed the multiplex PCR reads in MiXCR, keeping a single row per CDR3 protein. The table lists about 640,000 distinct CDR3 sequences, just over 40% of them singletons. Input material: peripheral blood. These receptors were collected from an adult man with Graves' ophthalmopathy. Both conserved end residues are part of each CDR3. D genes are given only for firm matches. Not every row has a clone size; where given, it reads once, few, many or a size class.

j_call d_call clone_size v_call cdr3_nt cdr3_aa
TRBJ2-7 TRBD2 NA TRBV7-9 TGTGCCAGCAGCTTAGCAAGCGGGAGTACCTACGAGCAGTACTTC CASSLASGSTYEQYF
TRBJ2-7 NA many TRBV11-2 TGTGCCAGCACCAAAAACGCCGGCTCCTACGAGCAGTACTTC CASTKNAGSYEQYF
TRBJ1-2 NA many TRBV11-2 TGTGCCAGCAGTCGCCGGGGGTTGTATGGCTACACCTTC CASSRRGLYGYTF
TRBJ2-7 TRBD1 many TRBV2 TGTGCCAGCAGACCGACAGGGGCGATATACGAGCAGTACTTC CASRPTGAIYEQYF
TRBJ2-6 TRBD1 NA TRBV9 TGTGCCAGCAGCGGCGGACAGGGCCCTTTCTCTGGGGCCAACGTCCTGACTTTC CASSGGQGPFSGANVLTF
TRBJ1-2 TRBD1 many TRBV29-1 TGCAGCGTAGGGACAGGGGGCTTCTATGGCTACACCTTC CSVGTGGFYGYTF
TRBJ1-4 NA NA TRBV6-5 TGTGCCAGCAGTTTTACAGGGCAGAATAATGAAAAACTGTTTTTT CASSFTGQNNEKLFF
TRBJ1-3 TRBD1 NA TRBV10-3 TGTGCCAGCAGTTACTCTACACAGGGGTCCAGAAACACCATATATTTT CASSYSTQGSRNTIYF
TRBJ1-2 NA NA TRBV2 TGTGCCAGTCTCTCCGGGGGGGCGTATGGCTACACCTTC CASLSGGAYGYTF
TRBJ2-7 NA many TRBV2 TGTGCCAGCAGTGAAGCGCGAGCCTACGAGCAGTACTTC CASSEARAYEQYF
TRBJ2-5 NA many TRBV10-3 TGTGCCAGCAGTGAAAGTTCCACAGGGACGTTCGAGACCCAGTACTTC CASSESSTGTFETQYF
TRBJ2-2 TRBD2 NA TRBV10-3 TGTGCCATCAGTGAGTCCGGGACTAGCGGGAACACCGGGGAGCTGTTTTTT CAISESGTSGNTGELFF
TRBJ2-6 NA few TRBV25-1 TGTGCCAGCAGTGAAACACAAATCTCTGGGGCCAACGTCCTGACTTTC CASSETQISGANVLTF
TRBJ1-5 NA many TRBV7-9 TGTGCCAGCAGCCGCTCCGGGACTCAGCCCCAGCATTTT CASSRSGTQPQHF
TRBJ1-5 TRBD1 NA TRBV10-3 TGTGCCATTTCGACAGGGGATAATCAGCCCCAGCATTTT CAISTGDNQPQHF
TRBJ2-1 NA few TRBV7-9 TGTGCCAGCAGCTTTAGTCCCAATGAGCAGTTCTTC CASSFSPNEQFF
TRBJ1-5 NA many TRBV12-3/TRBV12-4 TGTGCCATCTCATTTGGGGCAGGGGATCAGCCCCAGCATTTT CAISFGAGDQPQHF
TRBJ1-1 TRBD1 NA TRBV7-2 TGTGCCAGCAGCTTTAGACAGGGGGGGGAAGCTTTCTTT CASSFRQGGEAFF
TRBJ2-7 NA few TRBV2 TGTGCCAGCAGGTCGGGGATCCCCTACGAGCAGTACTTC CASRSGIPYEQYF
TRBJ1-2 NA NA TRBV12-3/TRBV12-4 TGTGCCAGCAGTGATTTCGACTATGGCTACACCTTC CASSDFDYGYTF
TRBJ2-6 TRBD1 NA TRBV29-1 TGCGGCGTCTGTGGGACAGGGGGCTCTGGGGCCAACGTCCTGACTTTC CGVCGTGGSGANVLTF
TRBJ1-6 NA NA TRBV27 TGTGCCAGCAGTTTTACTAATAATTCACCCCTCCACTTT CASSFTNNSPLHF
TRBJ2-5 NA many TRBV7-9 TGTGCCAGCAGCTCCGGCCATTCGGTAGTGGAGACCCAGTACTTC CASSSGHSVVETQYF
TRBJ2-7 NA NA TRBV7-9 TGCGCCAGCAGCCAAGGTCGAGGAGGCAGGGGTTATTACGAGCAGTACTTC CASSQGRGGRGYYEQYF
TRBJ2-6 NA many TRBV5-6 TGTGCCAGCAGCCCCTGGGACTTCAGAGGGTCTGGGGCCAACGTCCTGACTTTC CASSPWDFRGSGANVLTF
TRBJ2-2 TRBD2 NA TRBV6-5 TGTGCCAGCAGTTTACGACTAGCGGGAGGGCCGGGCGGGGAGCTGTTTTTT CASSLRLAGGPGGELFF
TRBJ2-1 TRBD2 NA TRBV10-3 TGTGCCAGCACCGGCGGGAGCACGAATGAGCAGTTCTTC CASTGGSTNEQFF
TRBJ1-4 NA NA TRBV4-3 TGCGCCAGCAGCCAATACCAGGGTTCGAGCGAAAAACTGTTTTTT CASSQYQGSSEKLFF
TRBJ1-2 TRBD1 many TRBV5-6 TGTGCCAGCAGCTTACAGGGGCGGGACTATGGCTACACCTTC CASSLQGRDYGYTF
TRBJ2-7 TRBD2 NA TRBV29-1 TGCAGCGTTGATATAGTAGCGGGAGGGAGCGGCTACGAGCAGTACTTC CSVDIVAGGSGYEQYF
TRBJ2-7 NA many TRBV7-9 TGTGCCAGCAGCCAGGCAGGGTTTTCCGAGCAGTACTTC CASSQAGFSEQYF
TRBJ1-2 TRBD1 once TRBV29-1 TGCAGCACCTACGACAGGGACTATGGCTACACCTTC CSTYDRDYGYTF
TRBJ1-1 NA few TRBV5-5 TGTGCCAGCAGCTTGGCCCATTCCGAGAGGGCTGAAGCTTTCTTT CASSLAHSERAEAFF
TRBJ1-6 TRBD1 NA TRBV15 TGTGCCACCAGCAGACCTCAGGGGACAGGGGGATCACCCCTCCACTTT CATSRPQGTGGSPLHF
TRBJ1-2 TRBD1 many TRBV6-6 TGTGCCAGCAGTTACCTTAAGACAGGGCCCAACTATGGCTACACCTTC CASSYLKTGPNYGYTF
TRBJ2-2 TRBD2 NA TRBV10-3 TGTGCCAGCAGTTTCGGTAGCGGGAGGAACCCCGGGGAGCTGTTTTTT CASSFGSGRNPGELFF
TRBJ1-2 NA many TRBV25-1 TGTGCCAGCAGTGATGCAGGACAACCCCTCGGTGGCTACACCTTC CASSDAGQPLGGYTF
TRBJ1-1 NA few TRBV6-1 TGTGCCAGCAGTCGCCACCCTTTGGTGAGGGACACTGAAGCTTTCTTT CASSRHPLVRDTEAFF
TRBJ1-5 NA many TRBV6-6 TGTGCCAGCAGTTACTCGAAGGGCAATCAGCCCCAGCATTTT CASSYSKGNQPQHF
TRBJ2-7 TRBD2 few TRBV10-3 TGTGCCAGCGGGGGGACGGGTTCAGGGGAGCAGTACTTC CASGGTGSGEQYF
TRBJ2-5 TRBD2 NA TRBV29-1 TGCAGCGTTGGACTAGCGGGAGGCCCGGGGTCCCAGTACTTC CSVGLAGGPGSQYF
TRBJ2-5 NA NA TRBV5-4 TGTGCCAGCAGTCAAACCGGGCCAGCCTTAGAGACCCAGTACTTC CASSQTGPALETQYF
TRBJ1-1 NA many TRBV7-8 TGTGCCAGCATCCTGAACACTGAAGCTTTCTTT CASILNTEAFF
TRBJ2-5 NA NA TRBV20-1 TGCAGTGCTAGACCCTCCTTGTCCGGGACATTGGCACAAGAGACCCAGTACTTC CSARPSLSGTLAQETQYF
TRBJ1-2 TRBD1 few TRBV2 TGTGCCAGCTCACCAACGACCGGGACAGGGACGGGACGTGGCTACACCTTC CASSPTTGTGTGRGYTF
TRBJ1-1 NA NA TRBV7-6 TGTGCCAGTAGACTACTAGCGGGACATATGAACACTGAAGCTTTCTTT CASRLLAGHMNTEAFF
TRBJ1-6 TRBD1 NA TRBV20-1 TGCAGTGCTAAAGGACTGATAGGGACAGATAATTCACCCCTCCACTTT CSAKGLIGTDNSPLHF
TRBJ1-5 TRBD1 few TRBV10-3 TGTGCCAGCAGTTACCAGGGACAGCGCAATCAGCCCCAGCATTTT CASSYQGQRNQPQHF
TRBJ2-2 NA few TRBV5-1 TGCGCCAGCAGCTTGGGACAGGCACACCTCACCGGGGAGCTGTTTTTT CASSLGQAHLTGELFF
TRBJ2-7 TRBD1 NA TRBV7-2 TGTGCCAGCAGCCCCTCACAGGGGATAGAAGGCTACGAGCAGTACTTC CASSPSQGIEGYEQYF
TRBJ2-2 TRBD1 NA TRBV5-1 TGCGCCAGCAGAGACGTACAGGGGGACACCGGGGAGCTGTTTTTT CASRDVQGDTGELFF
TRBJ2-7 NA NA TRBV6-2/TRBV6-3 TGTGCCACCTCGGTGGGGGGCCCGCGAACCTACGAGCAGTACTTC CATSVGGPRTYEQYF
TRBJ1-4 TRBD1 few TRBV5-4 TGTGCCAGCAGCGAACTAACGGGACAGACTAATGAAAAACTGTTTTTT CASSELTGQTNEKLFF
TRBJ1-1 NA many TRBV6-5 TGTGCCAGCAGTATGCAGGGGTTCACTGAAGCTTTCTTT CASSMQGFTEAFF
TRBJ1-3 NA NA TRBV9 TGTGCCAGCAGCGTAGGGAACAGTAACTATGGAAACACCATATATTTT CASSVGNSNYGNTIYF
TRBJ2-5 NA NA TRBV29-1 TGCAGCGTTGTAAGGCAGTACTTC CSVVRQYF
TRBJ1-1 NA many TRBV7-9 TGTGCCAGCAGCTTCTCAGGCGGGGACACTGAAGCTTTCTTT CASSFSGGDTEAFF
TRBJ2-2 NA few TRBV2 TGTGCCAGCAGTGGCCGACGAGATTCGAACACCGGGGAGCTGTTTTTT CASSGRRDSNTGELFF
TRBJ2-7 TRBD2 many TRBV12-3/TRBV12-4 TGTGCCAGCAGCCGCCGAATTAGCGGGAGGGCCTACGAGCAGTACTTC CASSRRISGRAYEQYF
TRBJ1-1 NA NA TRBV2 TGTGCCAGCACCCCCCGTGGGGTCACTGAAGCTTTCTTT CASTPRGVTEAFF